A single sample is the source of the 6 T cell receptor beta chains below, sequenced in a study of neurological immune-mediated disorders. MiXCR, applied by TCRdb to the 5' RACE reads, yields one record per CDR3 protein. In the table there are 53,000 or so distinct CDR3 sequences, approximately 9.2% of which are singletons. Time point noted: longitudinal time-point 3. The specimen sequenced was PBMCs. All receptors come from a woman aged 40-49 years in good health.

A word on this clonotype: This could be a read error, since a much larger clone is one nucleotide away. This CDR3 reads CASTPREHNLALVEQFF. For the CDR3, the DNA is TGTGCCAGCACCCCCAGGGAGCACAACCTAGCTTTAGTTGAGCAGTTCTTC. This chain connects TRBV6-1 to TRBJ2-1, with D perhaps given as TRBD1 or TRBD2 (5 bases each). The CDR3 is made up of 17 amino acids. V lost 7 bases, J lost 9 bases, and 28 bases lay in between. Germline assignment: CDR1 MNHNS and CDR2 SASEGT.

On this clonotype: A single base separates this from a much larger clone, so it may be a read error. This chain links TRBV5-1 with TRBJ2-7; D uncertain. CDR1 SGHRS and CDR2 YFSETQ come from the germline V gene. V lost 5 bases and J lost 1, with 7 bases in between. The CDR3 sequence is 12 residues long. The chain's CDR3 is CASRGWSYEQYF. Written as DNA, the CDR3 is TGCGCCAGCAGGGGATGGTCCTACGAGCAGTACTTC.

This chain connects TRBV4-1 to TRBJ2-2, with TRBD1 matching over 9 bases. The germline gives CDR1 MGHRA, CDR2 YSYEKL. V lost 1 base and J lost 7; bases outside the gene matches: 4. This CDR3 has 15 amino acids. The CDR3, as DNA: TGCGCCAGCAGCCAAGGGGACAGGGTTGGCGGGGAGCTGTTTTTT. The encoded protein is CASSQGDRVGGELFF.

This clonotype has a count of ten or more. This rearrangement joins TRBV25-1 to TRBJ1-3, with a weak D call TRBD1 (6 bases). This CDR3 has 15 residues. Germline lookup yields CDR1 MGHDK and CDR2 SYGVNS. The ends were cut back, 6 bases at V and 1 base at J, with 13 bases in the middle. The CDR3 region has the DNA TGTGCCAGCAGCTCATACAGGGTTTCTGGAAACACCATATATTTT. Amino acid sequence: CASSSYRVSGNTIYF.

Many counts were recorded for this clonotype. The CDR3 DNA sequence: TGTGCCAGCAGCTCGCGGGGGTCGAACACCGGGGAGCTGTTTTTT. Translated, it gives CASSSRGSNTGELFF. The chain has TRBV7-2 and TRBJ2-2; 7 bases agree with TRBD2. Trimming removed 4 bases from V and 0 bases from J; junction bases left unmatched: 2. The CDR3 covers 15 residues. The V gene's germline CDR1 is SGHTA and CDR2 FQGNSA.

This rearrangement joins TRBV20-1 to TRBJ2-5, with TRBD1 identical over 8 bases. After removal of 1 base from V and 2 bases from J, the junction contained 9 bases not matched to a gene. Germline-derived CDR1 and CDR2 are DFQATT and SNEGSKA (reference sequence). This CDR3 region has 16 residues. DNA of the CDR3: TGCAGTGCTAGAGGGAAAGGGGACAGGATACAAGAGACCCAGTACTTC. This translates into CSARGKGDRIQETQYF.